This T cell receptor (beta chain) is drawn from a study of blood T cell repertoires in COVID-19. In germline, CDR1 is SGDLS, CDR2 YYNGEE. The CDR3 has 14 residues. With V trimmed by 4 bases and J by 6 bases, 2 bases remained unmatched. Profiled with immunoSEQ multiplex PCR; TCRdb holds only in-frame clones, not every one. This table holds over 75,000 clones, about 80% found once. The chain carries TRBV9 and TRBJ1-6; 9 bases line up with TRBD1. What was sequenced was peripheral blood. The clonotype originates from a woman in her sixties or seventies with acute or convalescent COVID-19. CDR3 region: CASSRTGVNSPLHF. The CDR3 coding sequence is TGTGCCAGCAGCCGGACAGGGGTTAATTCACCCCTCCACTTT.